Following are 20 T cell receptor beta chains from one sample sequenced in a study of shared clonotypes between healthy human individuals. Libraries were prepared by immunoSEQ multiplex PCR; TCRdb keeps only in-frame clonotypes and omits some of them. The sample consists of some 2.4 million clones, 80% to 95% of them appearing once. Sequenced material: naive CD4+ T cells from PBMCs. Subset specified: CD45RA+ positively selected. The receptor set was obtained from a man between 18 and 29 years old in good health. Some clones in this sample may be carry-over from other donors' samples.

This clone has only one observation. The V gene is TRBV6-1, the J gene TRBJ2-3; the D gene is possibly TRBD2 (6 bases). V was trimmed by 8 bases and J by 0 bases, leaving 21 bases between them. The CDR3 has 17 residues. CDR1 is MNHNS and CDR2 is SASEGT in the germline V gene. CDR3 DNA sequence: TGTGCCAGCGGTGGTGGCTTTGGGCTAGCGAGCACAGATACGCAGTATTTT. Translating it yields CASGGGFGLASTDTQYF.

The chain employs TRBV5-1 and TRBJ2-1, with TRBD2 matching over 9 bases. This CDR3 has 15 amino acids. With V trimmed by 0 bases and J by 7 bases, 5 bases remained unmatched. Germline V gene lookup returns CDR1 SGHRS and CDR2 YFSETQ. The CDR3 reads CASSLDSGSRNEQFF. In DNA form, the CDR3 reads TGCGCCAGCAGCTTGGATAGCGGGAGTAGGAATGAGCAGTTCTTC.

The rearrangement links TRBV5-1 to TRBJ2-1; 7 nucleotides match TRBD2. The CDR3 covers 17 residues. V shed 3 bases and J 3 bases; nucleotides not matched to a gene: 12. Germline loops: CDR1 SGHRS, CDR2 YFSETQ. CDR3 bases: TGCGCCAGCAGCTGGGGACTCGCGGGAGCTTACTACAATGAGCAGTTCTTC. The encoded protein is CASSWGLAGAYYNEQFF.

The chain couples TRBV9 to TRBJ2-3; 9 bases line up with TRBD2. The CDR3 loop spans 15 amino acids. The germline CDR1 and CDR2 sequences are SGDLS and YYNGEE. J gave up 3 bases and V 9 bases, and 11 bases lay outside the gene matches. CDR3 residues: CATSGSGSQTDTQYF. The DNA for the CDR3 is TGTGCCACCTCGGGTAGCGGGAGTCAGACAGATACGCAGTATTTT.

This clone was counted a single time. The rearrangement joins TRBV4-3 to TRBJ2-7; the match to TRBD1 covers 9 bases. This CDR3 region has 15 residues. The V gene end was trimmed by 0 bases and the J gene end by 5 bases; junction bases not matched to a gene: 5. CDR1 is LGHNA, CDR2 YSLEER, per germline. Written as DNA, the CDR3 is TGCGCCAGCAGCCAAGAGGACAGGGGAATCCACGAGCAGTACTTC. It yields the protein CASSQEDRGIHEQYF.

This sequence joins TRBV2 and TRBJ1-6; 7 bases agree with TRBD1. CDR3 length: 13 amino acids. Germline V CDR1 and CDR2: SNHLY, FYNNEI. The trim removed 11 bases at V and 6 bases at J, leaving 7 bases unmatched. Written as DNA, the CDR3 is TGTGCCGGATCAAGACAGGGTAATTCACCCCTCCACTTT. Its protein is CAGSRQGNSPLHF. Looking up the rest from reference TRBV2 and TRBJ1-6 gives the full variable domain: EPEVTQTPSHQVTQMGQEVILRCVPISNHLYFYWYRQILGQKVEFLVSFYNNEISEKSEIFDDQFSVERPDGSNFTLKIRSTKLEDSAMYFCAGSRQGNSPLHFGNGTRLTVT.

The gene calls are TRBV5-1 and TRBJ2-1; perhaps TRBD2 as D (5 bases). The CDR3 has 14 amino acids. With 4 bases removed from V and 0 bases from J, the gap between germline ends came to 8 bases. Germline values: CDR1 SGHRS, CDR2 YFSETQ. The CDR3 loop is CASSASGSYNEQFF. CDR3 sequence (DNA): TGCGCCAGCAGCGCCAGCGGCTCCTACAATGAGCAGTTCTTC.

The chain couples TRBV5-4 to TRBJ2-3; 11 bases map to TRBD2. This CDR3 is 15 amino acids long. CDR1 and CDR2 (germline): SGHNT, YYREEE (reference sequence). V lost 4 bases, J lost 9 bases, and 10 bases stayed unmatched. CDR3 protein: CASSRPGLAAETQYF. DNA of the CDR3: TGTGCCAGCAGCAGACCGGGACTAGCGGCCGAAACGCAGTATTTT.

The chain is built from TRBV5-4 and TRBJ1-2; 7 nucleotides match TRBD1. CDR1 is SGHNT and CDR2 is YYREEE in the germline V gene (reference sequence). J was trimmed by 5 bases and V by 6 bases; bases with no gene match: 10. The CDR3 runs to 14 residues. DNA for the CDR3: TGTGCCAGCACCCCTGGACAGGAGACTTATGGCTACACCTTC. Protein: CASTPGQETYGYTF.

This chain links TRBV27 with TRBJ2-4; D may correspond to TRBD1 or TRBD2 (6 bases each). The CDR3 has 12 residues. Germline V gene lookup returns CDR1 MNHEY and CDR2 SMNVEV (reference sequence). V lost 7 bases, J lost 6 bases, and 10 bases lay in between. For the CDR3, the DNA is TGTGCCAGCACAGGAGGGGGAAACATTCAGTACTTC. It is translated as CASTGGGNIQYF.

This clone has only a few counts. The V call is TRBV19, the J call TRBJ1-2; 7 bases are shared with TRBD1. V lost 5 bases to trimming and J lost 3 bases; unmatched junction nucleotides: 3. CDR3 size: 13 residues. Germline CDR1 and CDR2: LNHDA and SQIVND (reference sequence). The DNA of the CDR3 is TGTGCCAGTAGTCCGGGACAGCACTATGGCTACACCTTC. Translating it yields CASSPGQHYGYTF.

The J gene is TRBJ2-1, the V gene TRBV7-2; 16 nucleotides align to TRBD2. Trimming cost V 6 bases and J 7 bases; bases outside gene matches: 12. Germline loops: CDR1 SGHTA, CDR2 FQGNSA. This CDR3 is built from 18 residues. This chain's CDR3 is CASSLQAGLAGGRNEQFF. DNA of the CDR3: TGTGCCAGCAGTCTCCAGGCGGGACTAGCGGGAGGGCGTAATGAGCAGTTCTTC.

The genes are TRBV11-3 and TRBJ2-1; D is unresolved. V was trimmed by 0 bases and J by 0 bases, leaving 9 bases between them. The germline gives CDR1 SGHNT, CDR2 YENEEA. This CDR3 spans 16 amino acids. CDR3 residues: CASSLEGTVSYNEQFF. The CDR3 nucleotides are TGTGCCAGCAGCTTAGAAGGAACAGTCTCCTACAATGAGCAGTTCTTC.

The chain links TRBV5-1 to TRBJ1-3; the D is unclear. This CDR3 region has 15 residues. CDR1 and CDR2 (germline): SGHRS, YFSETQ. Trimming cost V 0 bases and J 2 bases, with 9 bases left between them. CDR3 sequence reads: CASSLGQPAGNTIYF. Written as DNA, the CDR3 is TGCGCCAGCAGCTTGGGGCAGCCGGCTGGAAACACCATATATTTT.

The rearrangement links TRBV15 to TRBJ2-7; a possible D gene is TRBD2 (5 bases). From germline, CDR1 is LNHNV and CDR2 YYDKDF (reference sequence). Trimming removed 1 base at V and 6 bases at J, with 19 bases between. The length of the CDR3 is 16 residues. In nucleotides, the CDR3 is TGTGCCACCAGCAGAGCAGGATTCCCGGGTGAGGGCGAGCAGTACTTC. This translates into CATSRAGFPGEGEQYF.

V is TRBV5-1 and J is TRBJ1-4, with 7 bases aligning to TRBD1. After removal of 4 bases from V and 2 bases from J, the junction contained 5 bases not matched to a gene. Germline-derived CDR1 and CDR2 are SGHRS and YFSETQ. The CDR3 is 15 amino acids. CDR3 amino acids: CASSAPGGTNEKLFF. In DNA, the CDR3 is TGCGCCAGCAGCGCTCCAGGGGGGACTAATGAAAAACTGTTTTTT.

CDR3 nucleotides: TGTGCCACCAGCAGAGATTTCCACCCGGGGGGGGCGGGCGAGCAGTACTTC. The encoded protein is CATSRDFHPGGAGEQYF. The chain employs TRBV15 and TRBJ2-7, with 8 nucleotides matching TRBD2. The junction had 13 bases not matched to a gene; V was cut back by 0 bases and J by 6 bases. The CDR3 is 17 amino acids. Germline V gives CDR1 LNHNV, CDR2 YYDKDF (reference sequence).

J is TRBJ1-3 and V is TRBV6-5; a weak D match, TRBD1 (6 bases). Germline CDR1 is MNHEY and CDR2 is SVGAGI. Trimming stripped 2 bases from V and 6 bases from J, with 8 bases between. This CDR3 is built from 13 residues. CDR3 amino acids: CASSYRGANTIYF. The CDR3 DNA is TGTGCCAGCAGTTACAGGGGGGCAAACACCATATATTTT.

This clone was observed once. The chain uses TRBV9 and TRBJ2-5; 8 nucleotides line up with TRBD2. V was clipped by 0 bases and J by 2 bases; unmatched bases: 12. Germline values: CDR1 SGDLS, CDR2 YYNGEE. This CDR3 is 18 amino acids long. Here the CDR3 reads CASSVDGRGGSLQETQYF. The CDR3 DNA is TGTGCCAGCAGCGTAGACGGGAGGGGAGGCAGCCTACAAGAGACCCAGTACTTC.

The J gene is TRBJ1-1, the V gene TRBV2; D gene unclear. The CDR3 has 14 amino acids. Germline values: CDR1 SNHLY, CDR2 FYNNEI. V was shortened by 4 bases and J by 1 base, with 10 bases between the two germline ends. The DNA for the CDR3 is TGTGCCAGCAGTGCTAAACGGGAGAACACTGAAGCTTTCTTT. This encodes CASSAKRENTEAFF.